This T cell receptor (beta chain) stems from a study of spatial heterogeneity in lung cancer. On the study more broadly: Detection of beta-chain sequences consistently exceeded that of alpha-chain sequences. Findings of the study overall: Blood contained ubiquitous expanded tumor TCRs more at resection than at follow-up.

The time point denotes: blood at routine non-recurrence follow-up after resection. The authors sequenced whole RNA from tumor, nontumor lung or frozen PBMC without sorting. TCR cDNA molecules were tagged individually, and each one carried a unique molecular identifier. Using its own MiXCR run on the 5' RACE reads, TCRdb lists one record per CDR3 protein. This table holds over 95,000 distinct CDR3 sequences, approximately 10% found once. This clonotype was counted at least ten times. No antigen is known for it. This CDR3 spans 13 amino acids. Per the germline V gene, CDR1 is LNHNV and CDR2 is YYDKDF (reference sequence). Deletions cut 1 base from V and 2 bases from J, with 5 bases between.

The TCR comes from a female donor with early-stage non-small cell lung cancer. The chain carries TRBV15 and TRBJ2-5; D unresolved. The source material was PBMCs, sampled at follow-up. CDR3 sequence: CATSRGIQETQYF. The CDR3 nucleotides are TGTGCCACCAGCAGAGGGATACAAGAGACCCAGTACTTC.